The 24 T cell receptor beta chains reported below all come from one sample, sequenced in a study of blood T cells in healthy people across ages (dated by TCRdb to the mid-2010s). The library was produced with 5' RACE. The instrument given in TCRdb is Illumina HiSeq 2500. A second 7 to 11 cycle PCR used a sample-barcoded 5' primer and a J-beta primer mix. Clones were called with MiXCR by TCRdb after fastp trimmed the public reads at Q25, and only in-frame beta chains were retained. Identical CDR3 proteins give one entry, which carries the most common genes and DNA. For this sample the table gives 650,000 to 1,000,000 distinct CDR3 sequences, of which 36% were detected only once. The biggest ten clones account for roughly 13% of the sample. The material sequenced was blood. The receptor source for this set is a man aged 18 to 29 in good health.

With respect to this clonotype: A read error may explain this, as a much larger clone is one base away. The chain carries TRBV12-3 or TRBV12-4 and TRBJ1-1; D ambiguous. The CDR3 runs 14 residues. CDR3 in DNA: TGTGTCAGCAGTCCGCAGGACGGGCAGACTGAAGCTTTCTTT. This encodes CVSSPQDGQTEAFF.

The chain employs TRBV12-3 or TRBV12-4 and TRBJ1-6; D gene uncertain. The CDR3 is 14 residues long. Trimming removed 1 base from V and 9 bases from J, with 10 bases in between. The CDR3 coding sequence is TGTGCCAGCAGTTTAGAGACAAGAAGTTCACCCCTCCACTTT. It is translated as CASSLETRSSPLHF.

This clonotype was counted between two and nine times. The chain's CDR3 is CSGQGAVAGYNEQFF. The CDR3 DNA reads TGCAGCGGCCAGGGGGCCGTAGCGGGTTACAATGAGCAGTTCTTC. The V call is TRBV29-1, the J call TRBJ2-1, with a tentative D call TRBD1 (8 bases). The CDR3 sequence is 15 residues long. The V and J ends lost 7 bases and 4 bases respectively, with 20 bases between them. CDR1 SQVTM and CDR2 ANQGSEA come from the germline V gene.

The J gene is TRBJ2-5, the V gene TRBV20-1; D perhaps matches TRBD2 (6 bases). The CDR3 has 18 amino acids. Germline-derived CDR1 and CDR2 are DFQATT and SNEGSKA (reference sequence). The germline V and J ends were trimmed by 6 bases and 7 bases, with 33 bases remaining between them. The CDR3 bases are TGCAGTGCCAGGCACAGTGAACTAGCCCGCTCATTGGACTGGACCCAGTACTTC. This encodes CSARHSELARSLDWTQYF.

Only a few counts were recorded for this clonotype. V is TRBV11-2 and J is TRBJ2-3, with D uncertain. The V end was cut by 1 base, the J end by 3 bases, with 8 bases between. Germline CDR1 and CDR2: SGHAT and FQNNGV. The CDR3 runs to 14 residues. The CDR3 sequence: CASSLVWQTDTQYF. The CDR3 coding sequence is TGTGCCAGCAGCTTAGTATGGCAGACAGATACGCAGTATTTT.

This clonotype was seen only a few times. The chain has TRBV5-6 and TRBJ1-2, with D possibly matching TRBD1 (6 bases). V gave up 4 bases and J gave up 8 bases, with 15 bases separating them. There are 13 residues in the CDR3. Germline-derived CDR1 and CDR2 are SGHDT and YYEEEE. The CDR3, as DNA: TGTGCCAGCAGCCTCCCCACAGGGAACGGCTACACCTTC. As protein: CASSLPTGNGYTF.

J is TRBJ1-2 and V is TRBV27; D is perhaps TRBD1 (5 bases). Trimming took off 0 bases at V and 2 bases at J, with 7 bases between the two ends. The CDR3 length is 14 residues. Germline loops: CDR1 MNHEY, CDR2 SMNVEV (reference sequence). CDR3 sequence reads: CASSLSKGNYGYTF. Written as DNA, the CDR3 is TGTGCCAGCAGTTTATCGAAGGGGAACTATGGCTACACCTTC.

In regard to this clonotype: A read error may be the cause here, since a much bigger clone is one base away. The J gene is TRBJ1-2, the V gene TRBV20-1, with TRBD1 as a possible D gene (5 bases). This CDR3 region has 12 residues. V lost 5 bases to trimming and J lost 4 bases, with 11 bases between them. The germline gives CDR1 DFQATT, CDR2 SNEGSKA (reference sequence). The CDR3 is CSAGGGTYGYTF. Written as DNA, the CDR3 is TGCAGTGCTGGTGGGGGGACCTATGGCTACACCTTC.

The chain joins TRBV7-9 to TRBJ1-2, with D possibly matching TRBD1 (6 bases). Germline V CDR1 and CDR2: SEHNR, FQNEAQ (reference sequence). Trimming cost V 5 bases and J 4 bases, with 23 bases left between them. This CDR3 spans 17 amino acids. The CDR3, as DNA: TGTGCCAGCAGCCCTACGGGGGCGGGGGCGCGAGTCTATGGCTACACCTTC. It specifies CASSPTGAGARVYGYTF.

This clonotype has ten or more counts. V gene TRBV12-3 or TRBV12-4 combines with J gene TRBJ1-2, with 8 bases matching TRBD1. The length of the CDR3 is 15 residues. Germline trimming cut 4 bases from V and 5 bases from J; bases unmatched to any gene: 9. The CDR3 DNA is TGTGCCAGCAGTTCGGGGCAGGGGGCGAGGTATGGCTACACCTTC. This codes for CASSSGQGARYGYTF.

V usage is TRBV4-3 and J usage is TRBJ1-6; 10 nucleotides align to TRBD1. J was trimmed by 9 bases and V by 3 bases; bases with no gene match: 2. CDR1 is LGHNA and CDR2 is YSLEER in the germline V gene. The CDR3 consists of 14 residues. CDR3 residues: CASSQGQGSSPLHF. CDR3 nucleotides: TGCGCCAGCAGCCAGGGACAGGGGTCTTCACCCCTCCACTTT.

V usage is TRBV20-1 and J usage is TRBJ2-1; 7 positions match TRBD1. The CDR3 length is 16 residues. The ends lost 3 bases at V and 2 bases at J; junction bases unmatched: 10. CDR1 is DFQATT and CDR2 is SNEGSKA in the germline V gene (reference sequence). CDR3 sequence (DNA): TGCAGTGCTAGCCCGGACAGGTCATTACCCTACAATGAGCAGTTCTTC. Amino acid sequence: CSASPDRSLPYNEQFF.

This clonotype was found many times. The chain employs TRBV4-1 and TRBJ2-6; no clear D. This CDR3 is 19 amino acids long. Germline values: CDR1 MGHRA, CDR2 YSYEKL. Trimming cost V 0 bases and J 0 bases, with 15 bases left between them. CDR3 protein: CASSQEKDGPGSGANVLTF. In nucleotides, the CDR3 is TGCGCCAGCAGCCAAGAGAAGGACGGTCCTGGCTCTGGGGCCAACGTCCTGACTTTC.

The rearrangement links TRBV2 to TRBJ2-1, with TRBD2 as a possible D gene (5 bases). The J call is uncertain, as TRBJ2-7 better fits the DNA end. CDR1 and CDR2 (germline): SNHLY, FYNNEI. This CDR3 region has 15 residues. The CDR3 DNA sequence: TGTGCCAGCAGCCCCATGGGGAGCTCCTACAATGAGCAGTACTTC. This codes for CASSPMGSSYNEQYF.

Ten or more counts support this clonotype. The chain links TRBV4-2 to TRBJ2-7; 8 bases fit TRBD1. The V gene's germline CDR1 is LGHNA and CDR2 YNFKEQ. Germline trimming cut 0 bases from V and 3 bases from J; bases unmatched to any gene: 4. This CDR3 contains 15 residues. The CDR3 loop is CASSQDFRGHYEQYF. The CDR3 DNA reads TGTGCCAGCAGCCAAGATTTCAGGGGGCACTACGAGCAGTACTTC.

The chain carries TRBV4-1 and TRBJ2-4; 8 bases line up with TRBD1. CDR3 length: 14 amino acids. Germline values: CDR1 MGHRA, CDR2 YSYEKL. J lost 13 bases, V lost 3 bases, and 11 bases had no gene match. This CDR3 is CASSQSDRGYGQYF. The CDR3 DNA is TGCGCCAGCAGCCAGAGCGACAGGGGCTACGGGCAGTACTTC.

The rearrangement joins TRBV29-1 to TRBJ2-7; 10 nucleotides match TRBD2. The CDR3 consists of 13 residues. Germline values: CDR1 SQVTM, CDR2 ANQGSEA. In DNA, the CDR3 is TGCAGTATTGCTGCTAGCGGGAGTTACGAGCAGTACTTC. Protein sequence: CSIAASGSYEQYF.

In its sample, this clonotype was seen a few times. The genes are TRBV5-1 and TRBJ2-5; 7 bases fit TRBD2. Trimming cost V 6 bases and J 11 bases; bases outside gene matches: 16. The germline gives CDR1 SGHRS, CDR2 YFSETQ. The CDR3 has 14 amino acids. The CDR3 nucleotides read TGCGCCAGCAACCCGGGGGAGGGGTACAATGAGCAGTACTTC. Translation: CASNPGEGYNEQYF.

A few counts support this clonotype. This CDR3 reads CASSQVRAPTDTQYF. The CDR3 DNA reads TGTGCCAGCAGCCAAGTGAGGGCCCCCACAGATACGCAGTATTTT. The chain couples TRBV4-2 to TRBJ2-3; maybe TRBD2 (5 bases). This CDR3 region has 15 residues. Trimming took off 1 base at V and 2 bases at J, with 10 bases between the two ends. Germline V gives CDR1 LGHNA, CDR2 YNFKEQ.

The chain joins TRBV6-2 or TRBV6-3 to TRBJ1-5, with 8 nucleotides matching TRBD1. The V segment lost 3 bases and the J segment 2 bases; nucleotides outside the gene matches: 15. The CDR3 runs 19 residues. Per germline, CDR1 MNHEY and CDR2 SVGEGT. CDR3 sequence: CASSYEAARTGYGNQPQHF. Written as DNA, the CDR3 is TGTGCCAGCAGTTATGAAGCCGCGAGGACAGGGTATGGCAATCAGCCCCAGCATTTT.

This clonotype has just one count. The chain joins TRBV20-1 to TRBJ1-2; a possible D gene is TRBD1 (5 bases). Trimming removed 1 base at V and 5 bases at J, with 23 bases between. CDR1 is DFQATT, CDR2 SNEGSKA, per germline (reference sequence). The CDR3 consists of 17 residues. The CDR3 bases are TGCAGTGCTAGAGTAAATGAACAAATAAAGGGACGGTATGGCTACACCTTC. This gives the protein CSARVNEQIKGRYGYTF.

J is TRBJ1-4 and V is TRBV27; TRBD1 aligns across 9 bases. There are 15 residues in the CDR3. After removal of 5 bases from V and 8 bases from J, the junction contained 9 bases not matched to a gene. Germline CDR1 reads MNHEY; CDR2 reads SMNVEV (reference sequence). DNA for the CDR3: TGTGCCAGCAGTACGAGGGACAGGGAGGGGGAAAAACTGTTTTTT. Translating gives CASSTRDREGEKLFF. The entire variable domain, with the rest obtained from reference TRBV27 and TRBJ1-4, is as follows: EAQVTQNPRYLITVTGKKLTVTCSQNMNHEYMSWYRQDPGLGLRQIYYSMNVEVTDKGDVPEGYKVSRKEKRNFPLILESPSPNQTSLYFCASSTRDREGEKLFFGSGTQLSVL.

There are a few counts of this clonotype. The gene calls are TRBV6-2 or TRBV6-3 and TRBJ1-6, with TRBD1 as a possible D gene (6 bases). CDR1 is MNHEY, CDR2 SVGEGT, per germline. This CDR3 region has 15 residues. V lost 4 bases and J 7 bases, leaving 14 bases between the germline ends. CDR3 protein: CASSLLQGRNSPLHF. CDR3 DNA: TGTGCCAGCAGTTTGCTTCAGGGGAGAAATTCACCCCTCCACTTT.

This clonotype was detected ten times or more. The CDR3 sequence is CASRPRLAGANYYEQYF. CDR3 nucleotides: TGTGCCAGCAGGCCCCGACTAGCGGGGGCCAATTACTACGAGCAGTACTTC. The rearrangement uses TRBV6-5 and TRBJ2-7, with 12 nucleotides matching TRBD2. This CDR3 contains 17 residues. V lost 6 bases, J lost 3 bases, and 12 bases stayed unmatched. Germline V gene sequence: CDR1 MNHEY, CDR2 SVGAGI.